The 11 T cell receptor beta chains below come from one sample, sequenced in a study of T cells in Graves' hyperthyroidism and ophthalmopathy. RNA transcripts gave rise to amplified TCR beta CDR3 regions. With the HTBI primer set, the TCR CDR3 went through a first round of RT-PCR. TCRdb reprocessed the multiplex PCR reads via MiXCR and lists one record per CDR3 protein. The sample lists a few hundred thousand distinct CDR3 sequences, more than 15% occurring once. The sequencing sample was made of blood. Every receptor here comes from a woman aged 25 to 39 with Graves' hyperthyroidism.

In its sample, this clonotype was seen many times. V is TRBV10-2 and J is TRBJ2-1; 8 positions match TRBD2. Germline lookup yields CDR1 WSHSY and CDR2 SAAADI. V was pared by 4 bases and J by 5 bases, with 4 bases of the junction left unmatched. This CDR3 is 14 amino acids long. The CDR3 protein is CASSASGSNNEQFF. Written as DNA, the CDR3 is TGCGCCAGCAGTGCCAGCGGGAGCAACAATGAGCAGTTCTTC.

This clonotype came up a few times. Since a much larger clone is just one base distant, this may be a read error. V and J are TRBV7-9 and TRBJ1-4; 9 bases map to TRBD1. Germline lookup yields CDR1 SEHNR and CDR2 FQNEAQ (reference sequence). J lost 4 bases, V lost 8 bases, and 5 bases had no gene match. This CDR3 is 14 amino acids long. The CDR3 spells CASGGTGSNEKLFF. The DNA for the CDR3 is TGTGCCAGCGGCGGGACAGGGAGTAATGAAAAACTGTTTTTT.

The sample holds many counts of this clonotype. The CDR3 DNA is TGTGCCAGCAGAGGGACGGGGAAATATGGCTACACCTTC. Translated: CASRGTGKYGYTF. The V and J genes are TRBV2 and TRBJ1-2, with D tentatively TRBD1 (5 bases). This CDR3 comprises 13 residues. V lost 6 bases to trimming and J lost 5 bases, with 13 bases between them. CDR1 SNHLY and CDR2 FYNNEI come from the germline V gene.

About this clonotype: One base away lies a much larger clone, so this may be a sequencing read error. The chain uses TRBV18 and TRBJ1-5, with D unclear. V lost 4 bases to trimming and J lost 7 bases, with 11 bases between them. The CDR3 extends over 13 amino acids. Germline CDR1 and CDR2: KGHSH and LQKENI. The CDR3 reads CASSRRNGQPQHF. CDR3 bases: TGTGCCAGCTCACGGCGAAATGGCCAGCCCCAGCATTTT.

The chain is built from TRBV20-1 and TRBJ1-5, with 7 bases identical to TRBD1. Unmatched junction bases numbered 18, after V lost 6 bases and J lost 7 bases. Germline V gene lookup returns CDR1 DFQATT and CDR2 SNEGSKA (reference sequence). The length of the CDR3 is 16 residues. The CDR3 loop is CSAQQGIGGVNQPQHF. The CDR3 bases are TGCAGTGCCCAACAGGGGATAGGGGGTGTGAACCAGCCCCAGCATTTT.

This clonotype occurred many times. The rearrangement links TRBV5-1 to TRBJ2-1, with 11 positions matching TRBD2. Germline V gene data show CDR1 as SGHRS and CDR2 as YFSETQ. The CDR3 runs 15 residues. V shed 6 bases and J 6 bases; nucleotides not matched to a gene: 8. The CDR3 DNA follows: TGCGCCAGCAACATACTAGCGGGAGATGGCAATGAGCAGTTCTTC. Translating gives CASNILAGDGNEQFF.

The genes are TRBV5-6 and TRBJ2-7; TRBD1 matches at 7 bases. Trimming at V came to 4 bases and at J to 2 bases, leaving 9 bases not matched to a gene. The germline CDR1 and CDR2 sequences are SGHDT and YYEEEE. The CDR3 totals 15 residues. The CDR3 here is CASSRGDRVAYEQYF. DNA of the CDR3: TGTGCCAGCAGCCGCGGTGACAGGGTAGCCTACGAGCAGTACTTC.

This clonotype was seen a handful of times. The CDR3 reads CASSLALWDEAFF. The CDR3 coding sequence is TGTGCCAGCAGCTTAGCGCTGTGGGATGAAGCTTTCTTT. The chain joins TRBV7-9 to TRBJ1-1; D gene uncertain. CDR1 SEHNR and CDR2 FQNEAQ come from the germline V gene (reference sequence). V lost 0 bases to trimming and J lost 7 bases, with 9 bases between them. The length of the CDR3 is 13 residues.

This chain joins TRBV6-6 and TRBJ2-7; possible D gene TRBD1, 5 bases. CDR1 MNHNY and CDR2 SVGAGI come from the germline V gene (reference sequence). The CDR3 runs 13 residues. V shed 0 bases and J shed 8 bases, with 11 bases lying between them. CDR3 residues: CASSYSSDTKQYF. The CDR3, as DNA: TGTGCCAGCAGTTACTCTTCGGACACGAAGCAGTACTTC.

Many counts were recorded for this clonotype. V gene TRBV5-5 combines with J gene TRBJ2-2, with no clear D. Trimming pared 0 bases from V and 0 bases from J, leaving 6 bases between. Germline V gives CDR1 SGHKS, CDR2 YYEKEE (reference sequence). The CDR3 loop spans 15 amino acids. The CDR3 bases are TGTGCCAGCAGCTTGGTGGGCGCGAACACCGGGGAGCTGTTTTTT. It encodes CASSLVGANTGELFF.

This clonotype appeared many times. The gene calls are TRBV7-2 and TRBJ2-2; D ambiguous. V lost 3 bases to trimming and J lost 6 bases, with 8 bases between them. CDR3 length: 13 residues. Germline assignment: CDR1 SGHTA and CDR2 FQGNSA. The CDR3, as DNA: TGTGCCAGCAGCTTTCAGTGGGCCGGGGAGCTGTTTTTT. Its protein product is CASSFQWAGELFF.